This TCR beta chain was identified in a study of beta chain features in type 1 diabetes (dated by TCRdb to between 2017 and 2018). Regarding the complete study: Patients and healthy donors did not differ in mean age, gender distribution, total cell number or subset yield. A total of around 110,000,000 sorted cells were examined across all samples, and RNA yield correlated strongly with the number of cells per subset. Regulatory and stem cell-like memory subsets were obtained from only 8 patients and about 8 healthy donors, while naive and central memory subsets were obtained from all 28 donors. In the study, recently diagnosed type 1 diabetes patients and matched healthy donors were compared on the TCRB repertoires of their sorted circulating CD4+ T cell subsets.

From each donor, a single peripheral blood sample of around 120 mL on average was drawn into heparinised tubes. Using a panel that included CD45RO, CCR7, CD25, CD127, CD95 and CD27, naive, central memory, regulatory and stem cell-like memory CD4+ T cells were sorted on a BD FACSAria II. Every sorted population had a purity above 95%. PBMCs were separated immediately by Lymphoprep density gradient centrifugation and were stained directly, without being cultured. So that batch effects would be minimized, each experiment stained and sorted samples in pairs, pairing one healthy donor with one patient. This clone was seen a handful of times. No antigen is known for it. Base qualities are not provided; no much larger clone lies one nucleotide away. All of the isolated RNA was reverse transcribed with the High Capacity cDNA Reverse Transcription Kit, so expressed TCRB transcripts were sequenced. Deep immunoSEQ sequencing was performed on naive, central memory and regulatory T cell samples, with an average of roughly 3.3 million total reads per sample. Sorted cells were lysed in RLT buffer, and RNA was extracted using DNase-treated RNeasy Micro or Mini kits according to cell number. Each cell subset was processed on its own to prevent cross-contamination, while patient and healthy donor samples were processed together. The immunoSEQ multiplex PCR was used to amplify TCRB sequences from cDNA, generating 87-bp fragments that spanned the CDR3 region. Sequencing of the amplicons was done on the Illumina HiSeq platform. As for the original processing: PCR bias was corrected computationally using synthetic template baselines, and reads within Hamming distance 2 were collapsed, with unmergeable singletons discarded. By aligning reads against IMGT, V, D and J genes, CDR3 length, and insertions or deletions at six rearrangement sites were assigned. Clonotype counts were normalized to sorted cell number within each subset before computing true diversity and Gini coefficients with the tcR R package. The overlap coefficient, calculated on TCRB nucleotide sequences, was used to quantify repertoire sharing. As a proxy for the pre-selection repertoire, out-of-frame TCRB sequences from naive cells were analyzed. TCRdb stores this immuneACCESS table with in-frame sequences only. Part of the clones is absent; in the studies checked, under half of the shortfall reflects unresolved V genes, and no reason is known for the rest. V and J calls and clone size are copied from that table; D and trimming were computed from the DNA. This sample has roughly 730,000 clones in its table, and around 15% of those were observed once. The ten largest make up 0.02% to 0.025% of the sample.

What the research found in general, with its limitations: Only small numbers of individuals were included in the HLA sub-analyses, which left unresolved whether HLA type had any influence on TCRB rearrangement. Because cDNA was sequenced instead of genomic DNA, activated cells with high expression could be over-represented, although the groups did not differ in activation or CD3 levels. At VDJ recombination sites, type 1 diabetes patients had fewer insertions and more deleted nucleotides, which implies abnormalities in thymic rearrangement. Naive, central memory and regulatory TCRB repertoires appeared more similar among patients than among healthy donors. A moderate but significant shortening of TCRB CDR3 length was observed in type 1 diabetes patients in all four CD4+ subsets. PCR may preferentially amplify shorter templates, but because patient and control samples were amplified and corrected together, any resulting skew would affect both groups equally.

V and J are truncated by 5 bases and 4 bases respectively, leaving an intervening sequence of 23 bases. Spanning cysteine to phenylalanine, the CDR3 consists of 17 amino acids. Only the CDR3 DNA stays, 51 bases, in frame from base 1. In the germline V gene, CDR1 corresponds to SGHTA and CDR2 to FQGNSA. The sequenced material came from naive CD4+ T cells from blood. The sample's cell subset or site label is to be understood as: true naive CD4+ T cells. The receptor was derived from a man between 18 and 29 years old with type 1 diabetes. The sequence links TRBV7-2 to TRBJ2-5; the D gene cannot be resolved reliably. For the CDR3, the sequence is CASSSGRVPPERETQYF. The DNA is as follows: TGTGCCAGCAGCAGTGGCCGGGTCCCGCCTGAACGAGAGACCCAGTACTTC.